This entry lists 27 T cell receptor beta chains sequenced from one sample in a study of tumor and adjacent non-tumor tissue in lung cancer. The library came from three nested PCR rounds adapted from ARM-PCR protocols. TCRdb ran MiXCR on the multiplex PCR reads and lists one entry per CDR3 protein. The sample comprises some 90,000 distinct CDR3 sequences, 61% of which are singletons, and roughly 15% rests with the top ten. No cell sorting was done before RNA was extracted from the tissue. Sequencing was carried out using lung tumor tissue. These receptors all stem from a man between 65 and 80 years old with non-small cell lung cancer.

Details on this clonotype: Germline is not matched at one junction end, which may reflect a read error. This chain joins TRBV12-3 or TRBV12-4 and TRBJ1-2; the D is unclear. The CDR3 loop spans 13 amino acids. CDR3 DNA: TGTGTCAGCAGTCGTACAGCGCCCTATGGCTACACCTTC. Amino acid sequence: CVSSRTAPYGYTF.

This rearrangement joins TRBV21-1 to TRBJ2-4; the table gives TRBD2 as D, unverified against the DNA. TRBV21-1 is a documented pseudogene. This CDR3 spans 17 amino acids. The CDR3 here is CASSKERRALAKNIQYF. As DNA, the CDR3 is TGTGCCAGCAGCAAAGAAAGGAGGGCCCTAGCCAAAAACATTCAGTACTTC.

This clonotype appeared many times. This chain links TRBV29-1 with TRBJ2-3; TRBD1 aligns across 8 bases. Germline CDR1 reads SQVTM; CDR2 reads ANQGSEA. The CDR3 is 15 amino acids. V was pared by 3 bases and J by 2 bases, with 7 bases of the junction left unmatched. The CDR3: CSVEVQGAPTDTQYF. CDR3 sequence (DNA): TGCAGCGTTGAGGTCCAGGGGGCCCCCACAGATACGCAGTATTTT.

Concerning this clonotype itself: This clone may be a read error of a much larger clone one base away. The CDR3 DNA follows: TGTGCCAGCAGTTCCCTAAAGACTAGCGGAACCTACGAGCAGTACTTC. Translating gives CASSSLKTSGTYEQYF. V usage is TRBV6-5 and J usage is TRBJ2-7, with 9 bases that match TRBD2. CDR3 length equals 16 residues. The junction had 9 bases not matched to a gene; V was cut back by 4 bases and J by 2 bases. Germline V gene lookup returns CDR1 MNHEY and CDR2 SVGAGI.

A note on this clonotype: At one of its ends the junction is not consistent with the germline gene, which may arise from a read error. The J gene is TRBJ2-1, the V gene TRBV11-2; D call uncertain. The CDR3 loop spans 14 amino acids. Germline assignment: CDR1 SGHAT and CDR2 FQNNGV. The CDR3 DNA sequence: TGTGCGAGCAACTTAGTAGTACTTTCAAATGAGCAGTTCTTC. It yields the protein CASNLVVLSNEQFF.

Concerning this clonotype: A much more abundant neighbour one base away suggests this may be a read error. The chain employs TRBV20-1 and TRBJ1-3; D remains unclear. CDR1 DFQATT and CDR2 SNEGSKA come from the germline V gene (reference sequence). The CDR3 length is 12 residues. Trimming took 3 bases from V and 8 from J, leaving 11 bases between them. The DNA of the CDR3 is TGCAGTGCTAGTCAGGAGGCGGACACCATATATTTT. Its translation is CSASQEADTIYF.

Note on this clonotype: The junction differs from germline at one of its ends, possibly a read error. The V gene is TRBV11-1, the J gene TRBJ1-2; no definite D call. The CDR3 is made up of 13 amino acids. CDR1 is SGHAT and CDR2 is FQDESV in the germline V gene (reference sequence). The CDR3 coding sequence is TGTGTCAGCAGCTTACAGAAGGGCTATGGTTACACATTC. This codes for CVSSLQKGYGYTF.

In regard to this clonotype: Germline is not matched at one junction end, which may reflect a read error. V is TRBV4-2 and J is TRBJ2-1, with D tentatively TRBD2 (5 bases). The CDR3 spans 15 residues. Germline CDR1 and CDR2: LGHNA and YNFKEQ. CDR3 DNA: TGTGGCAGCAGTCGCCGAGGGAGTTCTCGGAATGAGCAGTTCTTC. As protein: CGSSRRGSSRNEQFF.

At least ten counts were recorded for this clonotype. The chain uses TRBV5-5 and TRBJ2-3; D is ambiguous. Trimming left V 0 bases short and J 1 base short, with 12 bases between. Germline values: CDR1 SGHKS, CDR2 YYEKEE (reference sequence). The CDR3 is 16 amino acids. The CDR3 DNA sequence: TGTGCCAGCAGCTTGGCCGAAGGGTCTGGCACAGATACGCAGTATTTT. It is translated as CASSLAEGSGTDTQYF.

The rearrangement uses TRBV20-1 and TRBJ1-6, with D uncertain. The CDR3 consists of 14 residues. Germline V gene lookup returns CDR1 DFQATT and CDR2 SNEGSKA (reference sequence). Trimming cost V 1 base and J 10 bases, with 14 bases left between them. This chain's CDR3 is CSARGPGPRSPLHF. Written as DNA, the CDR3 is TGCAGTGCTAGAGGTCCCGGGCCTCGGTCACCCCTCCACTTT.

This clonotype occurred a few times. At one of its ends the junction is not consistent with the germline gene, which may arise from a read error. This chain connects TRBV11-2 to TRBJ2-5; D might be TRBD1 (6 bases). The CDR3 covers 14 residues. Per germline, CDR1 SGHAT and CDR2 FQNNGV. The CDR3 DNA reads TGTACCAACAGCCCTAGACAGGCGAAAGAGGCCCAGTACTTC. This gives the protein CTNSPRQAKEAQYF.

A remark on this clonotype: No conserved phenylalanine or tryptophan ends this CDR3, so it is likely a read error. J is TRBJ2-7 and V is TRBV4-1, with D possibly being TRBD1 (5 bases). Germline V gives CDR1 MGHRA, CDR2 YSYEKL. With 4 bases removed from V and 6 bases from J, the gap between germline ends came to 16 bases. CDR3 length equals 14 residues. For the CDR3, the DNA is TGCGCCAGCAGCCGAGTAGTTGACAGTTTCGAGCAGTACATC. This encodes CASSRVVDSFEQYI.

Many counts were recorded for this clonotype. The J gene is TRBJ2-1, the V gene TRBV29-1; D is perhaps TRBD2 (5 bases). There are 14 residues in the CDR3. V was cut by 5 bases and J by 4 bases, with 15 bases left in between. Germline V gene sequence: CDR1 SQVTM, CDR2 ANQGSEA. The CDR3 region has the DNA TGCAGCGTTCGCCGGGAATTGTCTTACAATGAGCAGTTCTTC. Its protein is CSVRRELSYNEQFF.

Comment on this clonotype: This may be a read error, as it is one base from a much larger clone. The rearrangement uses TRBV12-3 or TRBV12-4 and TRBJ2-5, with D unclear. The CDR3 runs to 14 residues. The DNA of the CDR3 is TGTGCCGGCAGTTTCTCGGGCAGACAAGAGACCCAGTACTTC. Translation gives CAGSFSGRQETQYF.

Details on this clonotype: One junction end disagrees with the germline gene, perhaps due to a read error. V usage is TRBV11-2 and J usage is TRBJ2-7; D is unresolved. Germline V gene lookup returns CDR1 SGHAT and CDR2 FQNNGV. This CDR3 region has 14 residues. CDR3 region: CASSLGDGPYQQYF. CDR3 DNA: TGTGCCAGCAGCTTAGGAGACGGACCCTACCAGCAGTACTTC. Supplemented by reference TRBV11-2 and TRBJ2-7, the full variable domain reads EAGVAQSPRYKIIEKRQSVAFWCNPISGHATLYWYQQILGQGPKLLIQFQNNGVVDDSQLPKDRFSAERLKGVDSTLKIQPAKLEDSAVYLCASSLGDGPYQQYFGPGTRLTVT.

The chain links TRBV11-1 to TRBJ2-1; D is unclear. CDR3 length: 15 amino acids. Trimming removed 8 bases at V and 4 bases at J, with 18 bases between. The germline gives CDR1 SGHAT, CDR2 FQDESV (reference sequence). The CDR3 sequence is CASPRAGLPYNEQFF. In nucleotides, the CDR3 is TGTGCCAGCCCCCGGGCTGGGCTGCCTTACAATGAGCAGTTCTTC.

This chain connects TRBV20-1 to TRBJ2-7, with TRBD2 matching over 7 bases. The V segment lost 6 bases and the J segment 2 bases; nucleotides outside the gene matches: 13. CDR1 DFQATT and CDR2 SNEGSKA come from the germline V gene (reference sequence). The CDR3 has 15 amino acids. The CDR3 region has the DNA TGCAGTGCGACCGGGACTGGCGGGGGAACCTACGAGCAGTACTTC. This translates into CSATGTGGGTYEQYF.

This clonotype showed up just a few times. The chain recombines TRBV5-4 with TRBJ1-2, with unresolved D. V was cut by 0 bases and J by 8 bases, with 17 bases left in between. CDR3 length: 15 amino acids. Germline CDR1 is SGHNT and CDR2 is YYREEE (reference sequence). CDR3 sequence reads: CASSLGPGSLGGYTF. DNA of the CDR3: TGTGCCAGCAGCTTGGGCCCCGGGTCCCTCGGGGGCTACACCTTC.

This chain links TRBV30 with TRBJ2-1, with D possibly matching TRBD1 (6 bases). Germline V CDR1 and CDR2: GTSNPN, SVGIG (reference sequence). The V end lost 4 bases, the J end lost 1 base, and 11 bases lay between the germline ends. The CDR3 is 14 amino acids. CDR3 amino acids: CAWTERGSYNEQFF. CDR3 sequence (DNA): TGTGCCTGGACTGAGAGGGGGTCCTACAATGAGCAGTTCTTC.

Details on this clonotype: The junction shows a germline mismatch at one end, possibly a read error. The chain has TRBV11-1 and TRBJ2-1; D is unclear. This CDR3 spans 16 amino acids. Germline CDR1 and CDR2: SGHAT and FQDESV (reference sequence). Here the CDR3 reads CASRLVTPRSYNEQFF. The CDR3 DNA reads as TGTGCCAGCAGATTAGTTACCCCCCGCTCCTACAATGAGCAGTTCTTC. Complete variable domain (other parts from reference TRBV11-1 and TRBJ2-1): EAEVAQSPRYKITEKSQAVAFWCDPISGHATLYWYRQILGQGPELLVQFQDESVVDDSQLPKDRFSAERLKGVDSTLKIQPAELGDSAMYLCASRLVTPRSYNEQFFGPGTRLTVL.

Worth noting for this clonotype: Possible read error: a much larger clone is one base away. The chain links TRBV29-1 to TRBJ2-2; D is possibly TRBD1 or TRBD2 (5 bases each). Trimming stripped 5 bases from V and 9 bases from J, with 13 bases between. Looked up from germline, CDR1 is SQVTM and CDR2 is ANQGSEA. This CDR3 is 12 amino acids long. CDR3 DNA sequence: TGCAGCGTTCTCCGGGGCCAACGGGAGCTGTTTTTT. This encodes CSVLRGQRELFF.

The rearrangement uses TRBV11-2 and TRBJ2-1; D possibly corresponds to TRBD2 (5 bases). Trimming took 5 bases from V and 5 from J, leaving 19 bases between them. The CDR3 totals 16 residues. Germline V gene data show CDR1 as SGHAT and CDR2 as FQNNGV. CDR3 protein: CASSITRPGNHNEQFF. In DNA, the CDR3 is TGTGCCAGCAGCATAACCAGGCCCGGGAATCACAATGAGCAGTTCTTC.

About this clonotype itself: This may be a read error: a much more frequent sequence differs by one nucleotide. The J gene is TRBJ2-7, the V gene TRBV5-4; D possibly corresponds to TRBD2 (5 bases). This CDR3 is built from 15 residues. Germline V gene data show CDR1 as SGHNT and CDR2 as YYREEE (reference sequence). V lost 6 bases and J lost 0, with 16 bases in between. The CDR3 loop is CASNPAGAGSYEQYF. CDR3 sequence (DNA): TGTGCCAGCAACCCTGCAGGCGCGGGCTCCTACGAGCAGTACTTC.

Regarding this clonotype: A much larger clonotype is one base distant, so this may be a read error. The rearrangement joins TRBV29-1 to TRBJ2-3; no clear D gene. Germline values: CDR1 SQVTM, CDR2 ANQGSEA. CDR3 length: 12 residues. The CDR3 nucleotides read TGCAGCGTGGAAAGCCCGGCAGATACGCAGTGTTTT. As protein: CSVESPADTQCF.

The chain is built from TRBV20-1 and TRBJ2-5; D tentatively reads TRBD1 or TRBD2 (5 bases each). Between the trimmed V and J ends, which lost 0 bases and 5 bases, there was a span of 22 bases. CDR1 and CDR2 from the germline V gene are DFQATT and SNEGSKA (reference sequence). The CDR3 covers 17 residues. The CDR3 DNA is TGCAGTGCTAGAGATGACGGTCTCTGGGACCTCGGGGAGACCCAGTACTTC. Its translation: CSARDDGLWDLGETQYF.

This clonotype was counted once. The chain recombines TRBV1 with TRBJ2-1. TRBV1 is a pseudogene segment. CDR3 length: 12 amino acids. CDR3 DNA: TGCACCAGCAACCAAGATGATAACTGGCAGTTCTTC. Translated: CTSNQDDNWQFF.

Note on this clonotype: A read error is possible here, since a much larger clone lies one base away. The gene calls are TRBV6-5 and TRBJ1-2, with 7 bases that match TRBD1. Germline V gene data show CDR1 as MNHEY and CDR2 as SVGAGI. CDR3 size: 14 residues. The V gene end was trimmed by 2 bases and the J gene end by 5 bases; junction bases not matched to a gene: 5. The CDR3 DNA reads TGTGCCAGCAGTTACACGACAGGGTATTATGGCTACACCTTC. It yields the protein CASSYTTGYYGYTF.